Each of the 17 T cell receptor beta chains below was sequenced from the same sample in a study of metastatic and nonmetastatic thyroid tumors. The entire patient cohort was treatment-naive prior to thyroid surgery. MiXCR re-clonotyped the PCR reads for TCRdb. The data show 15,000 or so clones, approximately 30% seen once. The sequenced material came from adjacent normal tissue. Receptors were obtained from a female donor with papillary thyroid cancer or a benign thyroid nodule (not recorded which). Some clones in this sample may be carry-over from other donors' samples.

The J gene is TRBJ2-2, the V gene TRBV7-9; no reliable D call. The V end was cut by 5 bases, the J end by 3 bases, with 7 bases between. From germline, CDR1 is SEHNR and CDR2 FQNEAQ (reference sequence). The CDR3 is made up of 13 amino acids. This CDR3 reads CASSPDYTGELFF. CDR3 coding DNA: TGTGCCAGCAGCCCCGACTACACCGGGGAGCTGTTTTTT. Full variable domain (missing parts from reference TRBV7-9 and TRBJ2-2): DTGVSQNPRHKITKRGQNVTFRCDPISEHNRLYWYRQTLGQGPEFLTYFQNEAQLEKSRLLSDRFSAERPKGSFSTLEIQRTEQGDSAMYLCASSPDYTGELFFGEGSRLTVL.

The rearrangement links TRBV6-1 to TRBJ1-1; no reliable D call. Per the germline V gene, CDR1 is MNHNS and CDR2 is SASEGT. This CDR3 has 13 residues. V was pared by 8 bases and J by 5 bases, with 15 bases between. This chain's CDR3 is CASRQVGGTEAFF. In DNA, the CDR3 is TGTGCCAGCCGCCAGGTCGGTGGAACTGAAGCTTTCTTT.

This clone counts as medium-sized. The CDR3 protein is CSAGLPGDRHQETQYF. The CDR3 coding sequence is TGCAGTGCTGGCCTCCCGGGGGACAGACACCAAGAGACCCAGTACTTC. The chain links TRBV20-1 to TRBJ2-5, with D tentatively TRBD1 (7 bases). Germline loops: CDR1 DFQATT, CDR2 SNEGSKA (reference sequence). Trimming removed 5 bases from V and 0 bases from J, with 19 bases in between. The CDR3 length is 16 residues.

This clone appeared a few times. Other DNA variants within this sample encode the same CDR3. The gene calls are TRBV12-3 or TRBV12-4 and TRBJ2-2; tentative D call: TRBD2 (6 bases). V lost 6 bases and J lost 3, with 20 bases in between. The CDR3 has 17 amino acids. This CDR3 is CASSNPGVGVHTGELFF. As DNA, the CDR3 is TGTGCCAGCAGCAACCCGGGGGTCGGGGTCCACACCGGGGAGCTGTTTTTT.

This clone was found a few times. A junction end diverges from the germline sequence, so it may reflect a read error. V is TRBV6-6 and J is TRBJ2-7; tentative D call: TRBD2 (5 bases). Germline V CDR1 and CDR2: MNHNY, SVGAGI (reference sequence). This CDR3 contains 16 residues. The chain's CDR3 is CASGYSRAQAAYEQYF. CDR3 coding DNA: TGTGCCAGCGGTTACTCGAGGGCCCAGGCAGCCTACGAGCAGTACTTC.

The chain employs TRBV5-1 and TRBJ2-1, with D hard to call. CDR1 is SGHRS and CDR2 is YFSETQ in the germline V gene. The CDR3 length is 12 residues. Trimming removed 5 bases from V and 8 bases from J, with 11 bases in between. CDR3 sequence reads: CASRDVVDEQFF. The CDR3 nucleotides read TGCGCCAGCAGGGACGTGGTGGATGAGCAGTTCTTC.

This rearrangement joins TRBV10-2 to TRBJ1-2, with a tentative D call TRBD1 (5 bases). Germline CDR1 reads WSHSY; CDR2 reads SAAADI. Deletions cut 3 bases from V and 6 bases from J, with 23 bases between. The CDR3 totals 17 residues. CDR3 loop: CASSEGAGVMGSHGYTF. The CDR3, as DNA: TGCGCCAGCAGTGAAGGGGCCGGAGTCATGGGGTCCCATGGCTACACCTTC.

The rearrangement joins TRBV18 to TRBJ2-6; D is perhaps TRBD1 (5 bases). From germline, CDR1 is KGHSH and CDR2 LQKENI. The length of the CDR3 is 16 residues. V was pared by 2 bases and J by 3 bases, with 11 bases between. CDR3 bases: TGTGCCAGCTCACCATTCTCAGGGAATGGGGCCAACGTCCTGACTTTC. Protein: CASSPFSGNGANVLTF.

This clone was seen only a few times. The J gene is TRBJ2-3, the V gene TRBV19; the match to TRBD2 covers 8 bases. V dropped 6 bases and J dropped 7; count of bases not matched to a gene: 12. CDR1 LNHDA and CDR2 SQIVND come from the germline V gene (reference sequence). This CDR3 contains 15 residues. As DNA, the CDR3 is TGTGCCAGTAGCCTCCCGGGACTAGGTGTCTATACGCAGTATTTT. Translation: CASSLPGLGVYTQYF.

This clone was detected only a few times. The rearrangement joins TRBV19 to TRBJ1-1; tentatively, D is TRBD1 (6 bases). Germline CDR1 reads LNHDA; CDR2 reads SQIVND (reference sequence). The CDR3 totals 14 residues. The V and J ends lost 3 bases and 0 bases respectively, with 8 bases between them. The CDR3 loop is CASSIGQLNTEAFF. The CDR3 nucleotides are TGTGCCAGTAGTATCGGACAGCTGAACACTGAAGCTTTCTTT.

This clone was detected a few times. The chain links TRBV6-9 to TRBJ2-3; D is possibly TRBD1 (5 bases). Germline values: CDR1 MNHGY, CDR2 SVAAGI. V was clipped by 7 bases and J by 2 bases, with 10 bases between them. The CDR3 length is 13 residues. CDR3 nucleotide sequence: TGTGCCAGCACAGTGGGGCCCACAGATACGCAGTATTTT. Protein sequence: CASTVGPTDTQYF.

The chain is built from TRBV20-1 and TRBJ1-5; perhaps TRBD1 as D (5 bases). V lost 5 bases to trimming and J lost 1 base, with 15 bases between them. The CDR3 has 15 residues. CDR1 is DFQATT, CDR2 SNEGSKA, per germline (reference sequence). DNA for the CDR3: TGCAGTGCTCGCCAAGGGGCGGCGAGCAATCAGCCCCAGCATTTT. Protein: CSARQGAASNQPQHF.

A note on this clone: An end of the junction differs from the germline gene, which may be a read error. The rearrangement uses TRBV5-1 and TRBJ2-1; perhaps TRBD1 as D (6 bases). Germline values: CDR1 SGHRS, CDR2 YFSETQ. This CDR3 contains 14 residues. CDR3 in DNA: TGCGCCAGCAGCTTGGGACAGGTTGGGGGTGAGCAATTCTTC. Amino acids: CASSLGQVGGEQFF.

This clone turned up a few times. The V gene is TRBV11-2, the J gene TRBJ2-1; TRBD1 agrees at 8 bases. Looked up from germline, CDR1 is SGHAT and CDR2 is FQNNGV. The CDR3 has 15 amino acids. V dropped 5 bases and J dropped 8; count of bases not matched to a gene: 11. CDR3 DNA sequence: TGTGCCAGCAGCGGCTGGCAGGGGGCGCGAGATGAGCAGTTCTTC. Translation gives CASSGWQGARDEQFF.

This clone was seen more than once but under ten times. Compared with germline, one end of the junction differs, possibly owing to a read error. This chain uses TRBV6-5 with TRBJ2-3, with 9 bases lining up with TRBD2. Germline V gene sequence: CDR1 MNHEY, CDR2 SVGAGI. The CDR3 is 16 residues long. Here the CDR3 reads CARSSLGAGGGDTQYF. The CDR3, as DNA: TGTGCCAGAAGTTCCCTAGGAGCGGGGGGAGGAGATACGCAGTATTTT.

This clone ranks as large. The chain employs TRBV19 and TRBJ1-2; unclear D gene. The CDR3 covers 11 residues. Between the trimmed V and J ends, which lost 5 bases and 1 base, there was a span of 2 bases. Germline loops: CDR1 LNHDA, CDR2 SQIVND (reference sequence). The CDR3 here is CASSYNYGYTF. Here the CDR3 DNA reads TGTGCCAGTAGTTATAACTATGGCTACACCTTC.

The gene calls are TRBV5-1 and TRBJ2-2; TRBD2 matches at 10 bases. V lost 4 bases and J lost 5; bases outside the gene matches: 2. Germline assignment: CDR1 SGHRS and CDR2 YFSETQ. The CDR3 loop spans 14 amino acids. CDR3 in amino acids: CASSGGLATGELFF. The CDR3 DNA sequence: TGCGCCAGCAGCGGGGGACTAGCGACCGGGGAGCTGTTTTTT.